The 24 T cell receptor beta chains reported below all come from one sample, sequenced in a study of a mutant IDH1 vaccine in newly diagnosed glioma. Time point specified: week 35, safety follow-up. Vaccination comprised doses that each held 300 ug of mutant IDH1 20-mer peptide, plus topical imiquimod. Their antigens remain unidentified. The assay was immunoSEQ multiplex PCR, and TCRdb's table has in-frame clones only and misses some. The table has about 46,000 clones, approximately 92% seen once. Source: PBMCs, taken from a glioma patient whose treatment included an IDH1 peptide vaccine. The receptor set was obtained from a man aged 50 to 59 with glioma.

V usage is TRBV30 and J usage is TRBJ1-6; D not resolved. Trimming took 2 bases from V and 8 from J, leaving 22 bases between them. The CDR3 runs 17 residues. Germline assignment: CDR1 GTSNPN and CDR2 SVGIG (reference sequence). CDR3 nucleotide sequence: TGTGCCTGGAGTCTAACCCGGACGGCCCTTATCGATTCACCCCTCCACTTT. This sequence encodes CAWSLTRTALIDSPLHF.

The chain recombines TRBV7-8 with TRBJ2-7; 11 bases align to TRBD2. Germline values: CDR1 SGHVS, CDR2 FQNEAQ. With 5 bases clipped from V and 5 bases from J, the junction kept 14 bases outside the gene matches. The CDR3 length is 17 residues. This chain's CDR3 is CASSAGVAGGANDEQYF. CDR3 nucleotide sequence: TGTGCCAGCAGCGCCGGTGTAGCGGGAGGGGCCAACGACGAGCAGTACTTC.

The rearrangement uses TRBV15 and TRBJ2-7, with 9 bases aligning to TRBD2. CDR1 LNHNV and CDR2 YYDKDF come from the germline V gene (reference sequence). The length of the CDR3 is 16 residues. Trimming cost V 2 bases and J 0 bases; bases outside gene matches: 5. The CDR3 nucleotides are TGTGCCACCAGCAGACGGAGACTAGCGGCCTCCTACGAGCAGTACTTC. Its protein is CATSRRRLAASYEQYF.

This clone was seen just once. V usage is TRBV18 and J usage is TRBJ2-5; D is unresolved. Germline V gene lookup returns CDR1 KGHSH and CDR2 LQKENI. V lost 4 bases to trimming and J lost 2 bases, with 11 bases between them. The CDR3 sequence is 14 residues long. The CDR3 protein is CASSRPMGQETQYF. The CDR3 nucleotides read TGTGCCAGCTCACGACCCATGGGACAAGAGACCCAGTACTTC.

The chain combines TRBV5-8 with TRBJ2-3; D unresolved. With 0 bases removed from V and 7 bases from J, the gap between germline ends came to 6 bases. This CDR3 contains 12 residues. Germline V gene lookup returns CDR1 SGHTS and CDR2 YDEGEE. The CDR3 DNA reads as TGTGCCAGCAGCTTGGGCGTGTATACGCAGTATTTT. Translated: CASSLGVYTQYF.

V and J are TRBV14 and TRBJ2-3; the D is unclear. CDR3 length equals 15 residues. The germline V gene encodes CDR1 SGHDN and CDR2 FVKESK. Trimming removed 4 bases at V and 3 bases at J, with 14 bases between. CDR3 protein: CASSPRWGWTDTQYF. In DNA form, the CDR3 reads TGTGCCAGCAGCCCGCGCTGGGGTTGGACAGATACGCAGTATTTT. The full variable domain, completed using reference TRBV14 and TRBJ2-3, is EAGVTQFPSHSVIEKGQTVTLRCDPISGHDNLYWYRRVMGKEIKFLLHFVKESKQDESGMPNNRFLAERTGGTYSTLKVQPAELEDSGVYFCASSPRWGWTDTQYFGPGTRLTVL.

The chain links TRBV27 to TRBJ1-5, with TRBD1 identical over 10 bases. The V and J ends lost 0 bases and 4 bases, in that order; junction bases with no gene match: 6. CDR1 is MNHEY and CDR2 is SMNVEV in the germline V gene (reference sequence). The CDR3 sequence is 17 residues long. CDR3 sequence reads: CASSLSGDRGGNQPQHF. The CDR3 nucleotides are TGTGCCAGCAGTTTATCGGGGGACAGGGGAGGGAATCAGCCCCAGCATTTT.

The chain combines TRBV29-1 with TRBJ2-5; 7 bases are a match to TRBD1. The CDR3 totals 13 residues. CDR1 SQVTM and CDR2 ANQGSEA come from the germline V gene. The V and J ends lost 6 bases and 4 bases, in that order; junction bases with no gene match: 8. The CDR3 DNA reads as TGCAGCGTGGCCACTAACAGGGGAGAGACCCAGTACTTC. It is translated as CSVATNRGETQYF.

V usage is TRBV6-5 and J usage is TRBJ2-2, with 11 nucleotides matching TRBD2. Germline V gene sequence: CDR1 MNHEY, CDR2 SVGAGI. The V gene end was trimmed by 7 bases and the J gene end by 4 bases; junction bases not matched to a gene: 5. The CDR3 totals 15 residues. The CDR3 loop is CASTAGTSGTGELFF. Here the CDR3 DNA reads TGTGCCAGCACTGCCGGGACTAGCGGCACCGGGGAGCTGTTTTTT.

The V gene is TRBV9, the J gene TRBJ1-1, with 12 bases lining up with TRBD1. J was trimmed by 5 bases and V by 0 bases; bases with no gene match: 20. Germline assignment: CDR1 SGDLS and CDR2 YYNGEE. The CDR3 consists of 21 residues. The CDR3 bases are TGTGCCAGCAGCGTAGAATTGAGGGACAGGGGGCCCCCCCCTGAGAGAACTGAAGCTTTCTTT. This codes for CASSVELRDRGPPPERTEAFF.

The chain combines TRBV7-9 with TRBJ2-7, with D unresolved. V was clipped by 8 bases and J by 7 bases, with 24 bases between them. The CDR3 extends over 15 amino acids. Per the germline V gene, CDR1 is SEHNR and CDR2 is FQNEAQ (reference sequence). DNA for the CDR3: TGTGCCAGCGATGATACAACAGCTGTAGGTAGGGAGCAGTACTTC. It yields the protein CASDDTTAVGREQYF.

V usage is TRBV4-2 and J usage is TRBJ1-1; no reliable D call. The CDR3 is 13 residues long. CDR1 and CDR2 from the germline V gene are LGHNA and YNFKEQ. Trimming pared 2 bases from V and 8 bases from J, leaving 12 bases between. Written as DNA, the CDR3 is TGTGCCAGCAGCCAATCAGGCGGGCCCGAAGCTTTCTTT. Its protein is CASSQSGGPEAFF.

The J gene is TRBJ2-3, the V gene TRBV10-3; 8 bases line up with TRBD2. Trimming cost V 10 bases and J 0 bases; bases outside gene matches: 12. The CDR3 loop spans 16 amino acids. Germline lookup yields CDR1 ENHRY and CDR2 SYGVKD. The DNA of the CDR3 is TGTGCCACCAAACTACCACGACTAGCGAGCACAGATACGCAGTATTTT. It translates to CATKLPRLASTDTQYF.

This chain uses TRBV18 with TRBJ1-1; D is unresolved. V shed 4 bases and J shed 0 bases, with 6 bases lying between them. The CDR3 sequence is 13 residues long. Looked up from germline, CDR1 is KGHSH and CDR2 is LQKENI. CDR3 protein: CASSLSMNTEAFF. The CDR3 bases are TGTGCCAGCTCACTATCCATGAACACTGAAGCTTTCTTT.

Here the CDR3 reads CASTRGLQETQYF. The DNA for the CDR3 is TGTGCCAGCACCCGGGGCCTCCAAGAGACCCAGTACTTC. The genes are TRBV2 and TRBJ2-5; D is perhaps TRBD1 or TRBD2 (5 bases each). Germline V lookup: CDR1 SNHLY, CDR2 FYNNEI. The CDR3 totals 13 residues. Trimming pared 7 bases from V and 1 base from J, leaving 10 bases between.

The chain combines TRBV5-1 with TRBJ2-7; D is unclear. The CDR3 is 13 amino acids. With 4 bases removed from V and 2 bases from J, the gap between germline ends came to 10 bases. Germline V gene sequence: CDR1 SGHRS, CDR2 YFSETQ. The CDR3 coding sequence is TGCGCCAGCAGCCCGGAGTCTGCCTACGAGCAGTACTTC. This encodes CASSPESAYEQYF.

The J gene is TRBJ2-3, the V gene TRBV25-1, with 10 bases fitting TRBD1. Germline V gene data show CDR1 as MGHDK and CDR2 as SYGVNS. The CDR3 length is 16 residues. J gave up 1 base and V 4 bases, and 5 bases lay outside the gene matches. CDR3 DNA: TGTGCCAGCAGTGGGTGGACAGGGGGGGGCACAGATACGCAGTATTTT. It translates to CASSGWTGGGTDTQYF.

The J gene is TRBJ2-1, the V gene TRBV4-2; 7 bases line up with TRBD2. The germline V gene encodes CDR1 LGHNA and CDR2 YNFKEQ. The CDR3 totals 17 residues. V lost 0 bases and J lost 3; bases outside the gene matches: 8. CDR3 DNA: TGTGCCAGCAGCCAAGAAAATGGGGGGGGTCGCTACAATGAGCAGTTCTTC. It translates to CASSQENGGGRYNEQFF.

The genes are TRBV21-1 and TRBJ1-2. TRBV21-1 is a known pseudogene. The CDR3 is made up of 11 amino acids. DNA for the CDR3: TGTGCCAGCAACCCGGCCGATGGCTACACCTTC. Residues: CASNPADGYTF.

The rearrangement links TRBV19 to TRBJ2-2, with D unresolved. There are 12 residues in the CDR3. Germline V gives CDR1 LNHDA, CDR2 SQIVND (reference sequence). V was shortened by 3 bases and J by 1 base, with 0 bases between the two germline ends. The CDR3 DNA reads TGTGCCAGTAGTATGAACACCGGGGAGCTGTTTTTT. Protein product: CASSMNTGELFF.

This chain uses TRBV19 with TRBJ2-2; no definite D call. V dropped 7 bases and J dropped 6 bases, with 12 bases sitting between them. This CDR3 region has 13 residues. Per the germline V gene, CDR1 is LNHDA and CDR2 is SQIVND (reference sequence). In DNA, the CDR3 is TGTGCCAGTAAAGTACTTGGTCCCGGGGAGCTGTTTTTT. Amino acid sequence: CASKVLGPGELFF.

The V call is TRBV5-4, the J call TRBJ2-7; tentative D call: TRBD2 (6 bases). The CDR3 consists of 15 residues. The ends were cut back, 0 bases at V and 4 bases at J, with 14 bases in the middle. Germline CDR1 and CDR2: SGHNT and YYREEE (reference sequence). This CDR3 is CASSLGSGSWYEQYF. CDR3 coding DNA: TGTGCCAGCAGCTTGGGATCCGGGAGTTGGTACGAGCAGTACTTC.

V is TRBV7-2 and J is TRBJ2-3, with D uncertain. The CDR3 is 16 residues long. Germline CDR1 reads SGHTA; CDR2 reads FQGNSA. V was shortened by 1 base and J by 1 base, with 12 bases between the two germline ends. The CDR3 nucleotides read TGTGCCAGCAGCTTAGGGTCCTTTGGCGGCACAGATACGCAGTATTTT. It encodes CASSLGSFGGTDTQYF.

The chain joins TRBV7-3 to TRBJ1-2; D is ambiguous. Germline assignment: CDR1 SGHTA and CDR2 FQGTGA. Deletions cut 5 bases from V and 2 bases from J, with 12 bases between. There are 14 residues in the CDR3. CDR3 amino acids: CASSPHGSNYGYTF. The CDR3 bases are TGTGCCAGCAGCCCCCACGGTTCGAACTATGGCTACACCTTC.